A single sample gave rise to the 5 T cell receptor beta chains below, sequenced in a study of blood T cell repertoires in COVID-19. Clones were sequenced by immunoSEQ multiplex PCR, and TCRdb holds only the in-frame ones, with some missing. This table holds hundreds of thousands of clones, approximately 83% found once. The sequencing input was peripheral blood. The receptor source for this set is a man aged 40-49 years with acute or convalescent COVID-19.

The DNA of the CDR3 is TGTGCCAGCACGGGGGACAGGGGTCCGAACACTGAAGCTTTCTTT. Its translation is CASTGDRGPNTEAFF. J is TRBJ1-1 and V is TRBV27, with 10 bases lining up with TRBD1. From germline, CDR1 is MNHEY and CDR2 SMNVEV (reference sequence). This CDR3 is built from 15 residues. V lost 7 bases, J lost 1 base, and 6 bases stayed unmatched.

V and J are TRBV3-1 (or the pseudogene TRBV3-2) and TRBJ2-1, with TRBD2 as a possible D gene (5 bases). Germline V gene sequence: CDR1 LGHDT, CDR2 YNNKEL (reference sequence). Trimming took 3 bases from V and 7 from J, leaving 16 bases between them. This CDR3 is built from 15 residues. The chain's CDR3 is CASSHLKTGKNEQFF. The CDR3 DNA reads TGTGCCAGCAGCCATCTTAAGACCGGGAAGAATGAGCAGTTCTTC.

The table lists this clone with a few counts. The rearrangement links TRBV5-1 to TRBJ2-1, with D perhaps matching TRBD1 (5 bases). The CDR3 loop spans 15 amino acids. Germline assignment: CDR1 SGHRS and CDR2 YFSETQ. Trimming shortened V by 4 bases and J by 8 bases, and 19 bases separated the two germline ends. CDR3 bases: TGCGCCAGCAGCCTCAAGGGCGCAGGGATCGATGAGCAGTTCTTC. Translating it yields CASSLKGAGIDEQFF.

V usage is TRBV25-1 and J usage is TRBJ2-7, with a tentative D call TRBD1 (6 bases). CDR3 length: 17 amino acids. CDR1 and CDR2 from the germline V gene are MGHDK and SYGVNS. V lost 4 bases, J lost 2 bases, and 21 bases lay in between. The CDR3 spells CASSGAPGERGTYEQYF. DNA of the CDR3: TGTGCCAGCAGTGGAGCTCCAGGGGAAAGGGGAACCTACGAGCAGTACTTC.

The CDR3 DNA reads TGTGCCAGCAGCCAAGAGGGGGGGGCTGCATATGGCTACACCTTC. Translating it yields CASSQEGGAAYGYTF. The V call is TRBV4-2, the J call TRBJ1-2, with a weak D call TRBD1 (6 bases). The CDR3 loop spans 15 amino acids. CDR1 is LGHNA and CDR2 is YNFKEQ in the germline V gene. Trimming shortened V by 0 bases and J by 5 bases, and 13 bases separated the two germline ends.